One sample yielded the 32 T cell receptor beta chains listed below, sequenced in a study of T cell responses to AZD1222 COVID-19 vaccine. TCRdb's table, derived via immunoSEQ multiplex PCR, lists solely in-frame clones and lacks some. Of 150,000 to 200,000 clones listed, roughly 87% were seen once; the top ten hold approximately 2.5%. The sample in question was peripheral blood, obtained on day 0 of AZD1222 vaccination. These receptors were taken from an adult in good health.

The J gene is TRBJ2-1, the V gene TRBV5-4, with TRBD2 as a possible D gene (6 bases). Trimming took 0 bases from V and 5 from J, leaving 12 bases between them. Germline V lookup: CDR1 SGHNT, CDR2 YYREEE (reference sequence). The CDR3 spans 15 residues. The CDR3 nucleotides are TGTGCCAGCAGCTTGGTAGGGACTTCCAACAATGAGCAGTTCTTC. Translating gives CASSLVGTSNNEQFF.

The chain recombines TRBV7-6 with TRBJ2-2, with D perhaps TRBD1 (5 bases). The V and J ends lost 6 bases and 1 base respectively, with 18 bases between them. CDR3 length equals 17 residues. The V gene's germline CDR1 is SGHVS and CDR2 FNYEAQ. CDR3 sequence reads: CASSFRPPGMNTGELFF. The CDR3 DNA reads TGTGCCAGCAGTTTCCGGCCCCCAGGGATGAACACCGGGGAGCTGTTTTTT. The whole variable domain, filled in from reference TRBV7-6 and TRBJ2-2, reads GAGVSQSPRYKVTKRGQDVALRCDPISGHVSLYWYRQALGQGPEFLTYFNYEAQQDKSGLPNDRFSAERPEGSISTLTIQRTEQRDSAMYRCASSFRPPGMNTGELFFGEGSRLTVL.

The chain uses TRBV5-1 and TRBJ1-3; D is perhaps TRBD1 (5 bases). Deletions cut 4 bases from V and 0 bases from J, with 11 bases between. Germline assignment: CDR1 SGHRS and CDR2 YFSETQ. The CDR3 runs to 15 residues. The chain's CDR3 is CASSPQGGSGNTIYF. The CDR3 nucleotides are TGCGCCAGCAGCCCTCAGGGTGGCTCTGGAAACACCATATATTTT.

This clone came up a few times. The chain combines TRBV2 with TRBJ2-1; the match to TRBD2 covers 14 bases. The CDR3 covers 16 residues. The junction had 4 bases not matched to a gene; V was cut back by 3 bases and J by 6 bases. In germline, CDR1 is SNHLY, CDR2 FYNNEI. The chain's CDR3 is CASSDTGTSGSNEQFF. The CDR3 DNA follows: TGTGCCAGCAGTGATACCGGGACTAGCGGGAGCAATGAGCAGTTCTTC.

CDR3 in amino acids: CASSIRQGRNTEAFF. CDR3 in DNA: TGTGCCAGTAGTATCAGACAGGGTCGGAACACTGAAGCTTTCTTT. The J gene is TRBJ1-1, the V gene TRBV19; 7 bases map to TRBD1. The CDR3 totals 15 residues. The ends lost 3 bases at V and 1 base at J; junction bases unmatched: 5. Germline-derived CDR1 and CDR2 are LNHDA and SQIVND (reference sequence).

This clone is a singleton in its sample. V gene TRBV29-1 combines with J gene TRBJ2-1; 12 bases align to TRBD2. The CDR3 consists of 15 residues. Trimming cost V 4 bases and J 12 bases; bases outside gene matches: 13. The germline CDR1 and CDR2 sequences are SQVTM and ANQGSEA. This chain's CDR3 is CSVGLAGDGGLSQFF. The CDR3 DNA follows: TGCAGCGTTGGACTAGCGGGAGACGGGGGTTTGTCGCAGTTCTTC.

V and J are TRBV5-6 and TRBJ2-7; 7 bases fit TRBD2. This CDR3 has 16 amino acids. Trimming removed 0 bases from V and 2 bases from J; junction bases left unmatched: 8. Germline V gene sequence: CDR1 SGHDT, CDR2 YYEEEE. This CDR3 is CASSLDLGRITYEQYF. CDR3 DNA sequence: TGTGCCAGCAGCTTGGATCTCGGGAGGATCACCTACGAGCAGTACTTC. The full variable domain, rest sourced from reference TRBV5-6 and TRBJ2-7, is DAGVTQSPTHLIKTRGQQVTLRCSPKSGHDTVSWYQQALGQGPQFIFQYYEEEERQRGNFPDRFSGHQFPNYSSELNVNALLLGDSALYLCASSLDLGRITYEQYFGPGTRLTVT.

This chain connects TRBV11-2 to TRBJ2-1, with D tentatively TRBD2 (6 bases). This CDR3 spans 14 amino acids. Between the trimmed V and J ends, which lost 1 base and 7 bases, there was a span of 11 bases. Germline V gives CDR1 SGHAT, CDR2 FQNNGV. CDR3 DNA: TGTGCCAGCAGCTTAGCCGGAGGGGCAAATGAGCAGTTCTTC. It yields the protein CASSLAGGANEQFF. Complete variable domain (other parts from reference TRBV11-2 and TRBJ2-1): EAGVAQSPRYKIIEKRQSVAFWCNPISGHATLYWYQQILGQGPKLLIQFQNNGVVDDSQLPKDRFSAERLKGVDSTLKIQPAKLEDSAVYLCASSLAGGANEQFFGPGTRLTVL.

This CDR3 is CASSATGGGDEQYF. CDR3 bases: TGTGCCAGCAGCGCCACAGGGGGTGGCGACGAGCAGTACTTC. The chain combines TRBV7-7 with TRBJ2-7, with 8 bases lining up with TRBD1. From germline, CDR1 is SSHAT and CDR2 FNYEAQ (reference sequence). The CDR3 runs 14 residues. V shed 5 bases and J 5 bases; nucleotides not matched to a gene: 8.

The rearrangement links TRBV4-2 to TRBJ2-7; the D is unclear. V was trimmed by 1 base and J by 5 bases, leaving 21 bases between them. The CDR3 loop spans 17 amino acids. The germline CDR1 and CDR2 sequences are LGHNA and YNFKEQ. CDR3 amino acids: CASSQALARGALNEQYF. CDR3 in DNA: TGTGCCAGCAGCCAAGCTCTGGCGCGAGGAGCCCTTAACGAGCAGTACTTC.

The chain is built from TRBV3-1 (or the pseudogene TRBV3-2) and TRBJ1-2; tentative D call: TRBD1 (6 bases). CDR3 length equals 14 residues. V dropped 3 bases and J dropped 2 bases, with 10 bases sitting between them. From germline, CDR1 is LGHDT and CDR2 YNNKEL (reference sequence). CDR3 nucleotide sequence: TGTGCCAGCAGCCATTCCGACAGGAACTATGGCTACACCTTC. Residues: CASSHSDRNYGYTF.

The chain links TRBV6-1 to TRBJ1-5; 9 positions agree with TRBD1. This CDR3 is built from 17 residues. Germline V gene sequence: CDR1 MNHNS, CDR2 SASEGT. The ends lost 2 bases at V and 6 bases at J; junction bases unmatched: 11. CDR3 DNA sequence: TGTGCCAGCAGTGAAAGTGGGGACAGGGAAGGCCGTCAGCCCCAGCATTTT. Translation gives CASSESGDREGRQPQHF.

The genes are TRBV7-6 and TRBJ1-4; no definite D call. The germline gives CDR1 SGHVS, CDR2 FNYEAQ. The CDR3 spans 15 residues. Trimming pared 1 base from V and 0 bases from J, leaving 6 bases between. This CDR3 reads CASSLERATNEKLFF. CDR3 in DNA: TGTGCCAGCAGCTTAGAACGAGCAACTAATGAAAAACTGTTTTTT.

CDR3 residues: CASSRDRNNEQFF. The DNA of the CDR3 is TGTGCCAGCAGCCGGGACAGGAATAATGAGCAGTTCTTC. The V and J genes are TRBV7-2 and TRBJ2-1; 8 bases are shared with TRBD1. The germline V gene encodes CDR1 SGHTA and CDR2 FQGNSA. Trimming cost V 5 bases and J 7 bases; bases outside gene matches: 4. This CDR3 is 13 amino acids long.

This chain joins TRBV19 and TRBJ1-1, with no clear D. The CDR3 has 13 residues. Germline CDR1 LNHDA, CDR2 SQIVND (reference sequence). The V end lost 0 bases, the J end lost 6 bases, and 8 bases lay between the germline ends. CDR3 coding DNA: TGTGCCAGTAGTATAGATCTCCGAGCTGAAGCTTTCTTT. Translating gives CASSIDLRAEAFF.

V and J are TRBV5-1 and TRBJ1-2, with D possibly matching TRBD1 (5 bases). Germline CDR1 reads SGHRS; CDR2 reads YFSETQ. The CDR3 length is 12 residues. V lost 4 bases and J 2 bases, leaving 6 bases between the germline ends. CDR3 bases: TGCGCCAGCAGCGAGGGGAACTATGGCTACACCTTC. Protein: CASSEGNYGYTF. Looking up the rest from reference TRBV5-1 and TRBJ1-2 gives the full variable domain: KAGVTQTPRYLIKTRGQQVTLSCSPISGHRSVSWYQQTPGQGLQFLFEYFSETQRNKGNFPGRFSGRQFSNSRSEMNVSTLELGDSALYLCASSEGNYGYTFGSGTRLTVV.

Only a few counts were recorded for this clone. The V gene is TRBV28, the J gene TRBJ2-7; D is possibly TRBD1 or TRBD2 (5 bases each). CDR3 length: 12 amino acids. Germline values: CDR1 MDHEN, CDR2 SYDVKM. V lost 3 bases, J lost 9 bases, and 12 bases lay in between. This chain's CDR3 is CASSLGTRVQYF. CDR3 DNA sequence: TGTGCCAGCAGTTTGGGGACCAGGGTGCAGTACTTC.

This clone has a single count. In DNA form, the CDR3 reads TGTGCCAGCAGTTCCTGGGACAGCCTGATCTATGGCTACACCTTC. Encoded protein: CASSSWDSLIYGYTF. The chain carries TRBV6-5 and TRBJ1-2, with 7 bases lining up with TRBD1. Trimming at V came to 4 bases and at J to 4 bases, leaving 9 bases not matched to a gene. The CDR3 runs to 15 residues. Germline loops: CDR1 MNHEY, CDR2 SVGAGI.

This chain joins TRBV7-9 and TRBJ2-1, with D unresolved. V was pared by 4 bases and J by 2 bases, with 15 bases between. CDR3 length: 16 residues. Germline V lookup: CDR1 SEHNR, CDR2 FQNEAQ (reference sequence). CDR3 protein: CASSSKDVRPYNEQFF. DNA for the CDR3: TGTGCCAGCAGCTCGAAGGACGTAAGACCCTACAATGAGCAGTTCTTC.

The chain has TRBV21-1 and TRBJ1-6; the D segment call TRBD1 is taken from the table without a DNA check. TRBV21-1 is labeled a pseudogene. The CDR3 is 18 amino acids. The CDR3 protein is CASSTDRVFTQYDSPLHF. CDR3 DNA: TGTGCCAGCAGCACCGACAGGGTTTTTACCCAATATGATTCACCCCTCCACTTT.

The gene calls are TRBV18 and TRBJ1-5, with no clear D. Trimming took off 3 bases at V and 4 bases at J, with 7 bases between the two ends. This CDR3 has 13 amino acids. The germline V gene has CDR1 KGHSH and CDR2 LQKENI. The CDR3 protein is CASSPTRNQPQHF. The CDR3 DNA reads TGTGCCAGCTCACCTACACGAAATCAGCCCCAGCATTTT.

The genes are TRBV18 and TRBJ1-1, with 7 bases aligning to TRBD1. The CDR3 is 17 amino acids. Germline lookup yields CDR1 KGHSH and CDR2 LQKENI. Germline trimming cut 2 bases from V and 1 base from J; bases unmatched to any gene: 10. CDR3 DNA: TGTGCCAGCTCACCAAGTATCACAGGGGTCGGGAACACTGAAGCTTTCTTT. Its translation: CASSPSITGVGNTEAFF.

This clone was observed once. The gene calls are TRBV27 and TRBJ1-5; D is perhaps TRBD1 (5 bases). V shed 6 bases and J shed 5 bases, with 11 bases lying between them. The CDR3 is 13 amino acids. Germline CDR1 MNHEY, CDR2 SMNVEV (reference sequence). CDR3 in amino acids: CASSPSGYQPQHF. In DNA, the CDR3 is TGTGCCAGCAGCCCATCAGGGTATCAGCCCCAGCATTTT.

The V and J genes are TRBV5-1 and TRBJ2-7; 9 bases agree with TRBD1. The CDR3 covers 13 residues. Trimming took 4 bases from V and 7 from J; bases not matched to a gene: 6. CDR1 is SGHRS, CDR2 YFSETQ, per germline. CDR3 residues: CASSAGQGEEQYF. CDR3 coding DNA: TGCGCCAGCAGCGCGGGACAGGGTGAAGAGCAGTACTTC.

The CDR3 spells CASSARELNEAFF. The DNA for the CDR3 is TGTGCCAGCAGCGCCCGGGAATTAAATGAAGCTTTCTTT. The rearrangement uses TRBV7-6 and TRBJ1-1; D remains unclear. Trimming cost V 5 bases and J 7 bases, with 14 bases left between them. The length of the CDR3 is 13 residues. Looked up from germline, CDR1 is SGHVS and CDR2 is FNYEAQ.

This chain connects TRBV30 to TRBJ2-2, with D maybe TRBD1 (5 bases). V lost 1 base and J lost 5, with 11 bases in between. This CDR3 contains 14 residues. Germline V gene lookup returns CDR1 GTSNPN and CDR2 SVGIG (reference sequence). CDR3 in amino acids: CAWSDTGKTGELFF. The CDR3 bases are TGTGCCTGGAGTGACACAGGAAAGACCGGGGAGCTGTTTTTT.

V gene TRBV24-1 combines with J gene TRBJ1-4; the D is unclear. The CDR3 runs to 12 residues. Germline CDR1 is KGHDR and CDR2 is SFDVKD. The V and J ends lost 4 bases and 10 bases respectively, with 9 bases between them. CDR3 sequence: CATSDYSGKLFF. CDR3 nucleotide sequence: TGTGCCACCAGTGACTATAGTGGAAAACTGTTTTTT.

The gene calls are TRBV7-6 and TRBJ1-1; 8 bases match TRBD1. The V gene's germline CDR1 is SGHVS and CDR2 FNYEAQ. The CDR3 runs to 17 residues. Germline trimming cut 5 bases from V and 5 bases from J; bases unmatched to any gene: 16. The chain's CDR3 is CASSPQWQGAGKTEAFF. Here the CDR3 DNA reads TGTGCCAGCAGCCCGCAGTGGCAGGGGGCGGGAAAAACTGAAGCTTTCTTT.

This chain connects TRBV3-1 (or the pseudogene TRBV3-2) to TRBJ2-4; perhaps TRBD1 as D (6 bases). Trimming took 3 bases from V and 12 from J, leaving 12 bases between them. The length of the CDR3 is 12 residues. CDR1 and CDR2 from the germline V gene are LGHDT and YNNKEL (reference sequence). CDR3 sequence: CASSQVDSNQYF. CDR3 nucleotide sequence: TGTGCCAGCAGCCAGGTGGACAGCAATCAGTACTTC.

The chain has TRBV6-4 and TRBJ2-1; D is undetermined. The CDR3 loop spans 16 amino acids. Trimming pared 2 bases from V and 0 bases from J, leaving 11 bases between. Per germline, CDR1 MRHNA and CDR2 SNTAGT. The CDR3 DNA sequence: TGTGCCAGCAGTGACGAATACCAGAGCTCCTACAATGAGCAGTTCTTC. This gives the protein CASSDEYQSSYNEQFF.

The CDR3 here is CASSGEASGNFYEQYF. The CDR3 DNA reads TGTGCCAGCAGTGGGGAGGCTAGCGGGAATTTCTACGAGCAGTACTTC. This chain links TRBV28 with TRBJ2-7; 9 bases match TRBD2. V gave up 5 bases and J gave up 3 bases; unmatched junction bases: 11. In germline, CDR1 is MDHEN, CDR2 SYDVKM. There are 16 residues in the CDR3.

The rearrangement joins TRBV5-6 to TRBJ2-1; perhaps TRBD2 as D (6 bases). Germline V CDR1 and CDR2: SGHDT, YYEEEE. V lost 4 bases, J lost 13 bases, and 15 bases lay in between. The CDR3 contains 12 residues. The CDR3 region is CASSLGTGDQFF. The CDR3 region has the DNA TGTGCCAGCAGCCTTGGGACGGGGGATCAGTTCTTC.